A single sample is the source of the 30 T cell receptor beta chains below, sequenced in a study of CD8 T cells in Susac syndrome. An amount of RNA that ranged from about 0.45 to 1 ug was reverse transcribed with random hexamers. TCRdb reanalysed the immunoSEQ multiplex PCR reads using MiXCR and keeps one entry per CDR3 protein. The table shows 150,000 to 200,000 distinct CDR3 sequences, with under 97% occurring only once. The sample consisted of CD4+ T cells from PBMCs. These receptors all come from a human donor with Susac syndrome.

The chain uses TRBV6-2 or TRBV6-3 and TRBJ2-2, with D maybe TRBD1 (5 bases). Trimming took 0 bases from V and 4 from J, leaving 12 bases between them. The germline CDR1 and CDR2 sequences are MNHEY and SVGEGT. The CDR3 has 16 amino acids. CDR3 loop: CASSYSGPLGTGELFF. Here the CDR3 DNA reads TGTGCCAGCAGTTACTCGGGGCCTCTTGGCACCGGGGAGCTGTTTTTT.

J is TRBJ2-6 and V is TRBV2; a weak D match, TRBD1 (5 bases). V was pared by 6 bases and J by 0 bases, with 9 bases between. The CDR3 sequence is 15 residues long. Germline-derived CDR1 and CDR2 are SNHLY and FYNNEI. The CDR3 spells CASRRQSSGANVLTF. The DNA for the CDR3 is TGTGCCAGCAGAAGACAGTCCTCTGGGGCCAACGTCCTGACTTTC. The variable domain in full, completed from reference TRBV2 and TRBJ2-6, reads EPEVTQTPSHQVTQMGQEVILRCVPISNHLYFYWYRQILGQKVEFLVSFYNNEISEKSEIFDDQFSVERPDGSNFTLKIRSTKLEDSAMYFCASRRQSSGANVLTFGAGSRLTVL.

The genes are TRBV5-6 and TRBJ2-3; perhaps TRBD1 as D (5 bases). V shed 8 bases and J shed 1 base, with 14 bases lying between them. CDR1 and CDR2 from the germline V gene are SGHDT and YYEEEE. This CDR3 is 14 amino acids long. The CDR3 nucleotides are TGTGCCAGTTTCGAGCAGGGCGGCACAGATACGCAGTATTTT. Translating it yields CASFEQGGTDTQYF.

The genes are TRBV19 and TRBJ2-5, with D hard to call. Between the trimmed V and J ends, which lost 5 bases and 5 bases, there was a span of 9 bases. Germline assignment: CDR1 LNHDA and CDR2 SQIVND (reference sequence). CDR3 length equals 12 residues. As DNA, the CDR3 is TGTGCCAGTAGTCCACGGTCGGAGACCCAGTACTTC. Encoded protein: CASSPRSETQYF.

The J gene is TRBJ1-1, the V gene TRBV6-6; D uncertain. Trimming shortened V by 1 base and J by 1 base, and 7 bases separated the two germline ends. CDR3 length equals 14 residues. CDR1 is MNHNY and CDR2 is SVGAGI in the germline V gene (reference sequence). The CDR3 region has the DNA TGTGCCAGCAGTTACTGGGCGGCGAACACTGAAGCTTTCTTT. Translation gives CASSYWAANTEAFF.

The V gene is TRBV11-2, the J gene TRBJ2-5; D gene uncertain. V was clipped by 5 bases and J by 5 bases, with 18 bases between them. This CDR3 comprises 15 residues. CDR1 and CDR2 (germline): SGHAT, FQNNGV. This CDR3 is CASSIAAGFPETQYF. The CDR3 DNA is TGTGCCAGCAGCATTGCGGCCGGTTTCCCCGAGACCCAGTACTTC.

The V gene is TRBV30, the J gene TRBJ2-5; D not certain. The CDR3 is 11 residues long. Germline assignment: CDR1 GTSNPN and CDR2 SVGIG (reference sequence). Trimming took 5 bases from V and 1 from J, leaving 5 bases between them. CDR3 in DNA: TGTGCCTGGCTTCGCCAAGAGACCCAGTACTTC. As protein: CAWLRQETQYF.

The rearrangement uses TRBV9 and TRBJ2-7; D perhaps matches TRBD1 (6 bases). CDR3 length: 14 amino acids. Germline V lookup: CDR1 SGDLS, CDR2 YYNGEE. V was pared by 3 bases and J by 3 bases, with 13 bases between. The CDR3 DNA is TGTGCCAGCAGCGGAGCCCCCAGGGGCTACGAGCAGTACTTC. This gives the protein CASSGAPRGYEQYF.

The V and J genes are TRBV11-3 and TRBJ2-3; the D gene is possibly TRBD2 (6 bases). This CDR3 spans 13 amino acids. V dropped 5 bases and J dropped 2 bases, with 8 bases sitting between them. Germline CDR1 reads SGHNT; CDR2 reads YENEEA. The CDR3 reads CASSEGLTDTQYF. Written as DNA, the CDR3 is TGTGCCAGCAGCGAGGGACTCACAGATACGCAGTATTTT.

The V gene is TRBV20-1, the J gene TRBJ2-2; D unresolved. Germline CDR1 and CDR2: DFQATT and SNEGSKA (reference sequence). Trimming shortened V by 3 bases and J by 0 bases, and 8 bases separated the two germline ends. The CDR3 loop spans 14 amino acids. In DNA form, the CDR3 reads TGCAGTGCTAGCTCCGACTCGAACACCGGGGAGCTGTTTTTT. It yields the protein CSASSDSNTGELFF.

The chain carries TRBV3-1 and TRBJ1-6; 9 bases agree with TRBD1. CDR3 length equals 16 residues. Looked up from germline, CDR1 is LGHDT and CDR2 is YNNKEL (reference sequence). V dropped 6 bases and J dropped 0; count of bases not matched to a gene: 3. The chain's CDR3 is CASSYRGRSYNSPLHF. CDR3 nucleotides: TGTGCCAGCAGTTACAGGGGGCGCTCCTATAATTCACCCCTCCACTTT.

The gene calls are TRBV29-1 and TRBJ2-1; the D gene is possibly TRBD2 (5 bases). V lost 7 bases to trimming and J lost 5 bases, with 15 bases between them. Per the germline V gene, CDR1 is SQVTM and CDR2 is ANQGSEA. The CDR3 is 13 amino acids. CDR3 bases: TGCAGCGCGGGGAATAGTGCGGACAATGAGCAGTTCTTC. It translates to CSAGNSADNEQFF.

This clonotype has just a few counts. The gene calls are TRBV7-8 and TRBJ2-5; D unresolved. In germline, CDR1 is SGHVS, CDR2 FQNEAQ. This CDR3 spans 15 amino acids. Trimming shortened V by 2 bases and J by 1 base, and 11 bases separated the two germline ends. The CDR3 DNA sequence: TGTGCCAGCAGCTTAAGTAGGGATCGCCAAGAGACCCAGTACTTC. Residues: CASSLSRDRQETQYF.

The V gene is TRBV19, the J gene TRBJ2-3; 11 bases agree with TRBD2. The CDR3 sequence is 15 residues long. Germline values: CDR1 LNHDA, CDR2 SQIVND (reference sequence). Trimming at V came to 4 bases and at J to 3 bases, leaving 3 bases not matched to a gene. The DNA for the CDR3 is TGTGCCAGTAGTAGACTAGCGGGGCTGACAGATACGCAGTATTTT. The encoded protein is CASSRLAGLTDTQYF.

The chain couples TRBV7-9 to TRBJ2-1; D not certain. CDR3 length: 12 residues. Trimming removed 0 bases at V and 15 bases at J, with 12 bases between. Germline assignment: CDR1 SEHNR and CDR2 FQNEAQ (reference sequence). CDR3 protein: CASSLASDWGFF. The CDR3 coding sequence is TGTGCCAGCAGCTTAGCGTCGGATTGGGGGTTCTTC.

The chain carries TRBV13 and TRBJ2-2; the match to TRBD2 covers 8 bases. The germline gives CDR1 PRHDT, CDR2 FYEKMQ (reference sequence). CDR3 length: 16 residues. V lost 0 bases, J lost 7 bases, and 7 bases stayed unmatched. The CDR3 region has the DNA TGTGCCAGCAGCTTAGGACTAGCGGTTTACGGCGGGGAGCTGTTTTTT. It translates to CASSLGLAVYGGELFF.

The rearrangement uses TRBV3-1 and TRBJ1-6; possibly TRBD1 for D (6 bases). V was trimmed by 1 base and J by 4 bases, leaving 11 bases between them. The germline V gene has CDR1 LGHDT and CDR2 YNNKEL (reference sequence). The CDR3 sequence is 16 residues long. This chain's CDR3 is CASSQGMDSYNSPLHF. The CDR3 nucleotides are TGTGCCAGCAGCCAAGGGATGGACAGTTATAATTCACCCCTCCACTTT.

The chain couples TRBV19 to TRBJ1-2, with 9 bases fitting TRBD1. The ends lost 9 bases at V and 7 bases at J; junction bases unmatched: 12. This CDR3 region has 14 residues. CDR1 and CDR2 (germline): LNHDA, SQIVND (reference sequence). CDR3 protein: CASVVRTGVGGYTF. In nucleotides, the CDR3 is TGTGCCAGCGTAGTGCGGACAGGGGTAGGTGGCTACACCTTC.

The chain links TRBV7-6 to TRBJ1-2; possibly TRBD1 for D (6 bases). This CDR3 is built from 15 residues. CDR1 SGHVS and CDR2 FNYEAQ come from the germline V gene. V dropped 5 bases and J dropped 0 bases, with 13 bases sitting between them. The CDR3 sequence: CASSQSRGSNYGYTF. The CDR3 nucleotides are TGTGCCAGCAGCCAATCGAGGGGGTCTAACTATGGCTACACCTTC.

The J gene is TRBJ2-4, the V gene TRBV5-1; possible D gene TRBD2, 6 bases. Germline V gene lookup returns CDR1 SGHRS and CDR2 YFSETQ. V lost 4 bases to trimming and J lost 8 bases, with 16 bases between them. The CDR3 extends over 14 amino acids. CDR3 sequence: CASSLDGGVYIQYF. The DNA of the CDR3 is TGCGCCAGCAGCCTCGACGGAGGGGTGTACATTCAGTACTTC.

V and J are TRBV20-1 and TRBJ2-7; 7 bases fit TRBD2. V was pared by 7 bases and J by 5 bases, with 14 bases of the junction left unmatched. CDR3 length: 14 amino acids. The germline V gene has CDR1 DFQATT and CDR2 SNEGSKA (reference sequence). The CDR3 here is CSGQLANARNEQYF. The CDR3 DNA sequence: TGCAGTGGCCAACTAGCGAATGCGAGGAACGAGCAGTACTTC.

V and J are TRBV4-3 and TRBJ1-4, with D unclear. Germline V lookup: CDR1 LGHNA, CDR2 YSLEER. The CDR3 length is 16 residues. With 0 bases removed from V and 4 bases from J, the gap between germline ends came to 12 bases. CDR3 region: CASSQDLVRHNEKLFF. CDR3 in DNA: TGCGCCAGCAGCCAAGATCTGGTCAGGCATAATGAAAAACTGTTTTTT.

The chain has TRBV29-1 and TRBJ2-2, with D unclear. CDR3 length equals 13 residues. Germline loops: CDR1 SQVTM, CDR2 ANQGSEA. Between the trimmed V and J ends, which lost 7 bases and 0 bases, there was a span of 9 bases. DNA of the CDR3: TGCAGCGCCGACGATTCGAACACCGGGGAGCTGTTTTTT. It codes for CSADDSNTGELFF.

This sequence joins TRBV5-1 and TRBJ2-5; 14 bases are shared with TRBD2. Germline trimming cut 4 bases from V and 2 bases from J; bases unmatched to any gene: 7. The CDR3 is 17 residues long. In germline, CDR1 is SGHRS, CDR2 YFSETQ. The CDR3 DNA follows: TGCGCCAGCAGCGATGGACTAGCGGGGGGCCGTCAAGAGACCCAGTACTTC. Protein sequence: CASSDGLAGGRQETQYF.

This chain connects TRBV3-1 to TRBJ1-1; D gene ambiguous. V lost 2 bases and J 1 base, leaving 5 bases between the germline ends. Germline loops: CDR1 LGHDT, CDR2 YNNKEL (reference sequence). This CDR3 has 13 amino acids. Here the CDR3 reads CASSQIGNTEAFF. The CDR3 DNA sequence: TGTGCCAGCAGCCAAATCGGGAACACTGAAGCTTTCTTT. Variable domain in full (rest from reference TRBV3-1 and TRBJ1-1): DTAVSQTPKYLVTQMGNDKSIKCEQNLGHDTMYWYKQDSKKFLKIMFSYNNKELIINETVPNRFSPKSPDKAHLNLHINSLELGDSAVYFCASSQIGNTEAFFGQGTRLTVV.

The chain couples TRBV4-3 to TRBJ1-6; D may be TRBD1 (5 bases). The CDR3 has 14 amino acids. The ends were cut back, 0 bases at V and 9 bases at J, with 9 bases in the middle. Per the germline V gene, CDR1 is LGHNA and CDR2 is YSLEER. The CDR3 loop is CASSQDRERSPLHF. DNA for the CDR3: TGCGCCAGCAGCCAAGACAGGGAGCGTTCACCCCTCCACTTT.

This clonotype was recorded only once. The chain links TRBV12-3 or TRBV12-4 to TRBJ1-2; D is undetermined. The CDR3 runs 12 residues. Trimming removed 5 bases at V and 7 bases at J, with 11 bases between. The CDR3 DNA reads as TGTGCCAGCAGTCGACGGGGAGGTGGCTACACCTTC. It is translated as CASSRRGGGYTF.

This chain links TRBV6-5 with TRBJ1-5, with a possible D match to TRBD1 (5 bases). CDR3 length: 13 residues. Germline V gene data show CDR1 as MNHEY and CDR2 as SVGAGI. Trimming removed 3 bases from V and 5 bases from J, with 8 bases in between. DNA for the CDR3: TGTGCCAGCAGTTATGACAGATATCAGCCCCAGCATTTT. As protein: CASSYDRYQPQHF.

The chain couples TRBV7-9 to TRBJ2-7; 7 bases are shared with TRBD1. There are 14 residues in the CDR3. Germline CDR1 is SEHNR and CDR2 is FQNEAQ (reference sequence). The ends lost 1 base at V and 3 bases at J; junction bases unmatched: 3. The CDR3 DNA sequence: TGTGCCAGCAGCTTAGGGACAGGTCGCTACGAGCAGTACTTC. Protein product: CASSLGTGRYEQYF.

On this clonotype: An end of the junction differs from the germline gene, which may be a read error. The chain recombines TRBV7-9 with TRBJ1-1, with D maybe TRBD1 (5 bases). Germline V gene lookup returns CDR1 SEHNR and CDR2 FQNEAQ (reference sequence). The CDR3 runs 12 residues. For the CDR3, the DNA is TGTGCCACGGGGCAATTGAACACTGAAGCTTCCTTT. Protein product: CATGQLNTEASF.